The 19 T cell receptor beta chains below were found in one sample sequenced in a study of blood T cell repertoires in COVID-19. Generated by immunoSEQ multiplex PCR, the TCRdb table keeps only in-frame clones and is missing some. The sample consists of more than 95,000 clones, 60% to 85% of them appearing once. Sequenced input: peripheral blood. The receptors derive from a man between 65 and 79 years old with acute or convalescent COVID-19.

This clone was counted between two and nine times. V usage is TRBV7-9 and J usage is TRBJ2-7, with D possibly matching TRBD1 (5 bases). V gave up 5 bases and J gave up 5 bases, with 16 bases separating them. Germline V gives CDR1 SEHNR, CDR2 FQNEAQ (reference sequence). The CDR3 is 14 amino acids. CDR3 in DNA: TGTGCCAGCAGCCTTAGCAGGGTTCCCCACGAGCAGTACTTC. As protein: CASSLSRVPHEQYF.

This clone was seen a few times. The chain couples TRBV10-3 to TRBJ1-1, with D possibly being TRBD1 (5 bases). V was shortened by 9 bases and J by 5 bases, with 16 bases between the two germline ends. The CDR3 has 13 residues. The germline CDR1 and CDR2 sequences are ENHRY and SYGVKD. The chain's CDR3 is CAINTVEGTEAFF. For the CDR3, the DNA is TGTGCCATAAACACGGTGGAGGGGACTGAAGCTTTCTTT.

The gene calls are TRBV7-2 and TRBJ2-1; possible D gene TRBD1, 6 bases. Trimming shortened V by 2 bases and J by 2 bases, and 19 bases separated the two germline ends. The germline V gene encodes CDR1 SGHTA and CDR2 FQGNSA. This CDR3 region has 18 residues. The CDR3 is CASSLLPTGRFTYNEQFF. The CDR3 bases are TGTGCCAGCAGCTTATTGCCCACAGGGCGATTCACCTACAATGAGCAGTTCTTC.

Only one count was recorded for this clone. The chain recombines TRBV15 with TRBJ1-3; D call uncertain. Germline CDR1 is LNHNV and CDR2 is YYDKDF (reference sequence). V shed 1 base and J shed 2 bases, with 12 bases lying between them. The CDR3 covers 16 residues. Here the CDR3 DNA reads TGTGCCACCAGCAGAGTGACGGGGATTACTGGAAACACCATATATTTT. Its translation is CATSRVTGITGNTIYF.

The genes are TRBV28 and TRBJ1-2, with 8 bases aligning to TRBD1. The CDR3 loop spans 12 amino acids. Unmatched junction bases numbered 3, after V lost 4 bases and J lost 8 bases. CDR1 and CDR2 from the germline V gene are MDHEN and SYDVKM. CDR3 sequence (DNA): TGTGCCAGCAGTTCCGGGACAGGCGGCTACACCTTC. Amino acid sequence: CASSSGTGGYTF.

V gene TRBV5-4 combines with J gene TRBJ1-5, with 8 nucleotides matching TRBD1. Germline V gene lookup returns CDR1 SGHNT and CDR2 YYREEE (reference sequence). Unmatched junction bases numbered 8, after V lost 5 bases and J lost 4 bases. This CDR3 contains 15 residues. The DNA for the CDR3 is TGTGCCAGCAGTTACCGGGACAGGCCTAATCAGCCCCAGCATTTT. Its translation is CASSYRDRPNQPQHF.

The chain joins TRBV30 to TRBJ2-7, with 8 bases aligning to TRBD1. In germline, CDR1 is GTSNPN, CDR2 SVGIG (reference sequence). This CDR3 region has 15 residues. J lost 7 bases, V lost 3 bases, and 14 bases had no gene match. CDR3 nucleotide sequence: TGTGCCTGGAGCCTACCGACAGGGGATTCAGAAGAGCAGTACTTC. Translation: CAWSLPTGDSEEQYF.

The gene calls are TRBV7-2 and TRBJ1-2; 7 bases align to TRBD1. The germline gives CDR1 SGHTA, CDR2 FQGNSA. The V and J ends lost 5 bases and 5 bases, in that order; junction bases with no gene match: 11. CDR3 size: 15 residues. CDR3 bases: TGTGCCAGCAGCCCCGGGACAGTTGGAGGATATGGCTACACCTTC. Residues: CASSPGTVGGYGYTF.

The chain carries TRBV28 and TRBJ2-1; a weak D match, TRBD2 (5 bases). This CDR3 has 12 residues. The V end lost 2 bases, the J end lost 8 bases, and 7 bases lay between the germline ends. Germline V gene sequence: CDR1 MDHEN, CDR2 SYDVKM. The CDR3 is CASSLEGDEQFF. The CDR3, as DNA: TGTGCCAGCAGTTTAGAGGGAGATGAGCAGTTCTTC.

The genes are TRBV11-2 and TRBJ1-1; D is uncertain. Looked up from germline, CDR1 is SGHAT and CDR2 is FQNNGV. The CDR3 is made up of 14 amino acids. The V end was cut by 3 bases, the J end by 1 base, with 9 bases between. The CDR3 loop reads CASSLRPQNTEAFF. The CDR3 DNA is TGTGCCAGCAGCTTGCGCCCGCAGAACACTGAAGCTTTCTTT.

J is TRBJ2-1 and V is TRBV6-6, with D possibly being TRBD2 (7 bases). Germline CDR1 reads MNHNY; CDR2 reads SVGAGI (reference sequence). Trimming removed 1 base at V and 3 bases at J, with 13 bases between. The CDR3 extends over 16 amino acids. As DNA, the CDR3 is TGTGCCAGCAGTTACTTCGTGGGGGGGCTCTACAATGAGCAGTTCTTC. This translates into CASSYFVGGLYNEQFF.

This chain links TRBV19 with TRBJ2-1, with a tentative D call TRBD2 (7 bases). Between the trimmed V and J ends, which lost 8 bases and 0 bases, there was a span of 20 bases. Germline-derived CDR1 and CDR2 are LNHDA and SQIVND (reference sequence). The length of the CDR3 is 17 residues. For the CDR3, the DNA is TGTGCCAGTGGGGGAGGGGGAAACCCTAGCTCCTACAATGAGCAGTTCTTC. This sequence encodes CASGGGGNPSSYNEQFF.

V and J are TRBV4-2 and TRBJ1-6; TRBD1 is a possible D gene (6 bases). Germline loops: CDR1 LGHNA, CDR2 YNFKEQ. The CDR3 has 16 residues. Trimming left V 0 bases short and J 6 bases short, with 12 bases between. CDR3 DNA: TGTGCCAGCAGCCAAGATAGGGACACGATTAATTCACCCCTCCACTTT. Protein: CASSQDRDTINSPLHF.

The V call is TRBV4-2, the J call TRBJ1-6, with D possibly TRBD1 on 5 matching bases. Per the germline V gene, CDR1 is LGHNA and CDR2 is YNFKEQ. The V end lost 4 bases, the J end lost 7 bases, and 8 bases lay between the germline ends. CDR3 length: 13 amino acids. DNA for the CDR3: TGTGCCAGCAGCCCCGGGGGAAATTCACCCCTCCACTTT. It codes for CASSPGGNSPLHF.

J is TRBJ1-2 and V is TRBV6-5, with 7 bases that match TRBD1. There are 14 residues in the CDR3. The germline V gene has CDR1 MNHEY and CDR2 SVGAGI. V trimming: 2 bases; J trimming: 4 bases; junction bases outside the gene matches: 4. The CDR3 region has the DNA TGTGCCAGCAGTTACACTGGGACAGCCTATGGCTACACCTTC. The encoded protein is CASSYTGTAYGYTF.

The chain links TRBV5-1 to TRBJ2-2; D is possibly TRBD1 (6 bases). The CDR3 contains 15 residues. Germline V CDR1 and CDR2: SGHRS, YFSETQ. V lost 7 bases to trimming and J lost 3 bases, with 16 bases between them. CDR3 coding DNA: TGCGCCAGCGGGGAAAGGGGGACCTACACCGGGGAGCTGTTTTTT. This translates into CASGERGTYTGELFF.

The chain links TRBV7-8 to TRBJ2-3; TRBD1 is a possible D gene (7 bases). The CDR3 extends over 15 amino acids. Trimming pared 5 bases from V and 6 bases from J, leaving 18 bases between. Germline CDR1 is SGHVS and CDR2 is FQNEAQ. The CDR3 region is CASSAGPQGGDTQYF. The CDR3 bases are TGTGCCAGCAGCGCGGGACCCCAGGGGGGTGATACGCAGTATTTT.

The chain uses TRBV5-1 and TRBJ2-1, with TRBD2 identical over 8 bases. There are 17 residues in the CDR3. Per the germline V gene, CDR1 is SGHRS and CDR2 is YFSETQ. J lost 6 bases, V lost 4 bases, and 15 bases had no gene match. The CDR3 region is CASSVVPPAGGGNEQFF. The CDR3 bases are TGCGCCAGCAGCGTGGTACCGCCCGCGGGGGGAGGCAATGAGCAGTTCTTC.

DNA for the CDR3: TGTGCCAGCTCACCAAGAACAGGGGGGAGCTCCTACGAGCAGTACTTC. Protein sequence: CASSPRTGGSSYEQYF. The chain couples TRBV18 to TRBJ2-7; 8 positions agree with TRBD1. CDR1 and CDR2 (germline): KGHSH, LQKENI. Losses at the gene ends were 2 bases for V and 0 bases for J; bases not matched to a gene: 6. CDR3 length: 16 amino acids.